The T cell receptor (beta chain) under discussion was sequenced for a study of blood T cell repertoires in COVID-19. For the study at large: The United States, Italy and Spain provided the acute and convalescent COVID-19 samples. In each case, the material was cDNA or gDNA derived from T cells, B-cell-depleted T cells, or PBMCs.

This CDR3 has 17 amino acids. V shed 0 bases, J shed 2 bases, and the junction held 5 bases outside the gene matches. Germline V gene data show CDR1 as SGHTA and CDR2 as FQGNSA. Generated by immunoSEQ multiplex PCR, the TCRdb table keeps only in-frame clones and is missing some. The sample holds fewer than 85,000 clones; about 70% are singletons and the top ten take 20%. The sample was peripheral blood. The J gene is TRBJ2-5, the V gene TRBV7-2; 11 bases map to TRBD2. The receptor's source is a woman older than 75 with active or convalescent COVID-19. The CDR3 here is CASSLASGGAEQETQYF. In DNA, the CDR3 is TGTGCCAGCAGCTTAGCTAGCGGGGGGGCAGAACAAGAGACCCAGTACTTC.